This TCR beta chain derives from a study of PD-1 blockade in classical Hodgkin lymphoma. Study conclusions and caveats: Patients who responded completely had about the same baseline diversity as newly diagnosed patients. By cycle point C4D1, TCR diversity had risen significantly in CD4+ cells (but not CD8+ cells).

Time point meaning: cycle 4 day 1 (C4D1), after less than 7 weeks of nivolumab. Each patient relapsed following autologous stem cell transplantation, and prior brentuximab vedotin exposure differed. This CDR3 has 16 residues. CDR1 and CDR2 from the germline V gene are MDHEN and SYDVKM. The germline V and J ends were trimmed by 4 bases and 0 bases, with 13 bases remaining between them. Profiling relied on immunoSEQ multiplex PCR, and the TCRdb table lists in-frame clones only, not all of them. The table lists 7,000 to 8,500 clones, around four fifths of them singletons. In the case of this clone: Its antigen is unidentified.

This sample comprised peripheral blood mononuclear cells (PBMCs), obtained before the fourth cycle of nivolumab. V is TRBV28 and J is TRBJ2-1; D is possibly TRBD1 (6 bases). The TCR sequence derives from a human donor with classical Hodgkin lymphoma. The CDR3 coding sequence is TGTGCCAGCAGTTCAGCAGGGGTCAGCTCCTACAATGAGCAGTTCTTC. Amino acid sequence: CASSSAGVSSYNEQFF.